The following is a T cell receptor beta chain sequence with its context. Its antigen is not identified. The CDR3 consists of 11 residues. V lost 2 bases, J lost 6 bases, and 7 bases lay in between. From germline, CDR1 is DFQATT and CDR2 SNEGSKA (reference sequence). This entry comes from a study of a mutant IDH1 vaccine in newly diagnosed glioma. Study-wide background: During weeks 1, 3, 5, 7, 11, 15, 19 and 23, patients received eight vaccinations. Vaccine dosing followed radiotherapy by 4-6 weeks, or accompanied temozolomide cycles. Notes on the study in general: Pseudoprogression showed no apparent link to changes in top peripheral T cell clonotypes.

Only in-frame clones appear in the TCRdb table, and some are missing; sequencing was by immunoSEQ multiplex PCR. The repertoire holds 77,000 or so clones, with 75% to 90% as singletons. As to time point: week 23, last vaccination. Vaccination used 300 ug of mutant IDH1 20-mer peptide per dose, with topical imiquimod. Donors' newly diagnosed IDH1-mutant WHO grade 3 or 4 astrocytomas lacked nuclear ATRX. The sample in question was PBMCs, obtained from a glioma patient whose treatment included an IDH1 peptide vaccine. This chain uses TRBV20-1 with TRBJ1-1; unclear D gene. This TCR came from a woman aged 45-60 years with glioma. The chain's CDR3 is CSARSHAEAFF. The CDR3 DNA is TGCAGTGCTAGATCCCACGCTGAAGCTTTCTTT.